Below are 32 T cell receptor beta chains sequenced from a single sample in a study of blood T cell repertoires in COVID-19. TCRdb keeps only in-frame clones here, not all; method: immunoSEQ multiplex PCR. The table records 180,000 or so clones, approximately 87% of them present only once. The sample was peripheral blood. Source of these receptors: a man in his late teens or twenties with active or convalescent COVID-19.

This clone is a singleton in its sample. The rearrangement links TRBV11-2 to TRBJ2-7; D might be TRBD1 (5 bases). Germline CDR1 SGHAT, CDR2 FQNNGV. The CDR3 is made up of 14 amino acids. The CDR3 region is CASSLDRAGKISEV. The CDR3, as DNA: TGTGCCAGCAGCTTAGATCGGGCAGGGAAGATTTCAGAGGTC.

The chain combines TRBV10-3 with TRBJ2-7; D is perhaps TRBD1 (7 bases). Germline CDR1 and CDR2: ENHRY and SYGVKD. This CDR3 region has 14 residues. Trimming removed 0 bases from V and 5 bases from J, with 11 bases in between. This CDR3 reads CAISESQGEDEQYF. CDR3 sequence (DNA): TGTGCCATCAGTGAGTCTCAGGGGGAGGACGAGCAGTACTTC.

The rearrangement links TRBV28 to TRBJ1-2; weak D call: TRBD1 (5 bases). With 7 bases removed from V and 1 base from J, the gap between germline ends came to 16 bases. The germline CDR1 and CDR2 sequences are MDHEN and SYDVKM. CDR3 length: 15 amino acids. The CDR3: CASTLTDNLNYGYTF. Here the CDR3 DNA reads TGTGCCAGCACCTTGACAGACAACCTTAACTATGGCTACACCTTC.

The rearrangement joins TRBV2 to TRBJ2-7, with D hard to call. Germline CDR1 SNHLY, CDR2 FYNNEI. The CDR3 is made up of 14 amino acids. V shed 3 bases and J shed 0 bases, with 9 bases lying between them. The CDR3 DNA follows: TGTGCCAGCAGTGAGTCACGACTCTCCTACGAGCAGTACTTC. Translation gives CASSESRLSYEQYF. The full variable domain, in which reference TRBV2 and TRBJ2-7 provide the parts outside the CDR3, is EPEVTQTPSHQVTQMGQEVILRCVPISNHLYFYWYRQILGQKVEFLVSFYNNEISEKSEIFDDQFSVERPDGSNFTLKIRSTKLEDSAMYFCASSESRLSYEQYFGPGTRLTVT.

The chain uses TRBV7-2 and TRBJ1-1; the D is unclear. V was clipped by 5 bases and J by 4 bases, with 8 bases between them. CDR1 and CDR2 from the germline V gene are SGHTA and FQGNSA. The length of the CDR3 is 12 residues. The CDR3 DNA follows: TGTGCCAGCAGCCGTACGGTCACTGAAGCTTTCTTT. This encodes CASSRTVTEAFF.

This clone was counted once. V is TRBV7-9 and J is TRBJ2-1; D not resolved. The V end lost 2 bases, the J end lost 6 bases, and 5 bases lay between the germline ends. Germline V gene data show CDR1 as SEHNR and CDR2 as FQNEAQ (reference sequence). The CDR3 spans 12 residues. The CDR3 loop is CASSLLPNEQFF. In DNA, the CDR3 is TGTGCCAGCAGCTTACTCCCCAATGAGCAGTTCTTC.

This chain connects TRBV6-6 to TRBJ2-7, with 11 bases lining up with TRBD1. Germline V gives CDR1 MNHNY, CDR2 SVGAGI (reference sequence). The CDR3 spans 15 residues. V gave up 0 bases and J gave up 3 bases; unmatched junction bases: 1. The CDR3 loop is CASSYSGQGGYEQYV. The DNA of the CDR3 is TGTGCCAGCAGTTACTCGGGACAGGGGGGCTACGAGCAGTACGTC.

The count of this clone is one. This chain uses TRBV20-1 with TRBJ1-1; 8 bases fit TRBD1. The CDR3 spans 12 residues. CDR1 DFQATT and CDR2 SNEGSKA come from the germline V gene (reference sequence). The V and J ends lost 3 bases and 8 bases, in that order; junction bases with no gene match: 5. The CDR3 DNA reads TGCAGTGCTAGTGGGGACAGGTCCGAAGCTTTCTTT. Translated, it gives CSASGDRSEAFF.

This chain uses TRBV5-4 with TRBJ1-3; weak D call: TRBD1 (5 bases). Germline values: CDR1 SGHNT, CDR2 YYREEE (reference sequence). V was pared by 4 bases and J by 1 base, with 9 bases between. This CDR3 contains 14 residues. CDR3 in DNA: TGTGCCAGCAGCCCCAAGGGGTCTGGAAACACCATATATTTT. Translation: CASSPKGSGNTIYF. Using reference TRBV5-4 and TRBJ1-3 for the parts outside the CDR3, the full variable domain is ETGVTQSPTHLIKTRGQQVTLRCSSQSGHNTVSWYQQALGQGPQFIFQYYREEENGRGNFPPRFSGLQFPNYSSELNVNALELDDSALYLCASSPKGSGNTIYFGEGSWLTVV.

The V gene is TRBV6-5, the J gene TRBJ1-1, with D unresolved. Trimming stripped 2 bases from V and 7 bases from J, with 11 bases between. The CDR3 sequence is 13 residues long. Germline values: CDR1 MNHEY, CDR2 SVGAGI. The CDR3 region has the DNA TGTGCCAGCAGTTACGGGAGGGTGAGTGAAGCTTTCTTT. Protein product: CASSYGRVSEAFF.

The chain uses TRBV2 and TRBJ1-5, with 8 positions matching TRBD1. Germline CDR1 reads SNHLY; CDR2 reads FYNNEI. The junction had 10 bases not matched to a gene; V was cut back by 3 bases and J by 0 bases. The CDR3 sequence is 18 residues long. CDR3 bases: TGTGCCAGCAGTGAGCCGACAGGGGCCCAATATAGCAATCAGCCCCAGCATTTT. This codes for CASSEPTGAQYSNQPQHF.

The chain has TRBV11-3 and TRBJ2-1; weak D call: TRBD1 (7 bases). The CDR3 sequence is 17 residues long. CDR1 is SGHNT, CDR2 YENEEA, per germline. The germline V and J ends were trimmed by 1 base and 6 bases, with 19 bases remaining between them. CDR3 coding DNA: TGTGCCAGCAGCTTAGGGACCGGGACAGCGCGGGGCAATGAGCAGTTCTTC. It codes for CASSLGTGTARGNEQFF.

The DNA of the CDR3 is TGTGCCAGCAGCCTACTTACAACTAGCGGGAGGGCCTACGAGCAGTACTTC. Translation gives CASSLLTTSGRAYEQYF. The chain is built from TRBV7-6 and TRBJ2-7; 13 bases map to TRBD2. Looked up from germline, CDR1 is SGHVS and CDR2 is FNYEAQ. This CDR3 contains 17 residues. V dropped 5 bases and J dropped 2; count of bases not matched to a gene: 9.

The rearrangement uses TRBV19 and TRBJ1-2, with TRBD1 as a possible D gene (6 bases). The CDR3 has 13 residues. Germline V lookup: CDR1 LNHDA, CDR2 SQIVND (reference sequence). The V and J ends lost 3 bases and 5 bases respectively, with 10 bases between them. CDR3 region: CASSMGTLYGYTF. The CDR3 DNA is TGTGCCAGTAGTATGGGGACACTTTATGGCTACACCTTC.

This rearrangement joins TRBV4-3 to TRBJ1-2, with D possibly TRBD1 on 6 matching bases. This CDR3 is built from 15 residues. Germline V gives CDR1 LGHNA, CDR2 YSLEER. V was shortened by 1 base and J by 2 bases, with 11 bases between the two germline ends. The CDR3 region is CASSQAPGTNYGYTF. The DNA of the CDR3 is TGCGCCAGCAGCCAAGCCCCCGGGACAAACTATGGCTACACCTTC.

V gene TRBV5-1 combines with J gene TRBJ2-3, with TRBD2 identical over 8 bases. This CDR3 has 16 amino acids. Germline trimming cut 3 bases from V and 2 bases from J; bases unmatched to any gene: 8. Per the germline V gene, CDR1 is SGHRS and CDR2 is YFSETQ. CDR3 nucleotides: TGCGCCAGCAGCTCCTTAGCGGGACCGAACACAGATACGCAGTATTTT. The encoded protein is CASSSLAGPNTDTQYF.

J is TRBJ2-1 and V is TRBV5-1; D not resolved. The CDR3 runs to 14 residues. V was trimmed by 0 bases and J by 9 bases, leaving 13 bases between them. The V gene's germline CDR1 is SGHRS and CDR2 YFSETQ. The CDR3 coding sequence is TGCGCCAGCAGCTTGGGGCTGGTAACAAGTGAGCAGTTCTTC. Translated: CASSLGLVTSEQFF.

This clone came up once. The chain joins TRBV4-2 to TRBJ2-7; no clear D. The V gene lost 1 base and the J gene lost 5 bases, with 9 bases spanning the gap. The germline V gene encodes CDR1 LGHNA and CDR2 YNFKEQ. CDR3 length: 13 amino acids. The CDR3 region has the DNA TGTGCCAGCAGCCAAGTTGGCGGAGACGAGCAGTACGTC. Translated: CASSQVGGDEQYV.

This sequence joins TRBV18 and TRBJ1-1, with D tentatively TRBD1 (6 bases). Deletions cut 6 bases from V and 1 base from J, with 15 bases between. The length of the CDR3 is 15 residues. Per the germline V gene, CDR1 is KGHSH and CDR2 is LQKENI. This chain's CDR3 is CASSRNSDRNTEAFF. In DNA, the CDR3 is TGTGCCAGCTCCCGCAATTCGGACAGGAACACTGAAGCTTTCTTT.

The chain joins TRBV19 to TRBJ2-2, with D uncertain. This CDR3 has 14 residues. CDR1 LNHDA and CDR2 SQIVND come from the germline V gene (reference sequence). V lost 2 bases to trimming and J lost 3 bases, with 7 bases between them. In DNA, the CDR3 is TGTGCCAGTAGTATATCTCTCTACACCGGGGAGCTGTTTTTT. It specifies CASSISLYTGELFF. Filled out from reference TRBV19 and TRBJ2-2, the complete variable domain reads DGGITQSPKYLFRKEGQNVTLSCEQNLNHDAMYWYRQDPGQGLRLIYYSQIVNDFQKGDIAEGYSVSREKKESFPLTVTSAQKNPTAFYLCASSISLYTGELFFGEGSRLTVL.

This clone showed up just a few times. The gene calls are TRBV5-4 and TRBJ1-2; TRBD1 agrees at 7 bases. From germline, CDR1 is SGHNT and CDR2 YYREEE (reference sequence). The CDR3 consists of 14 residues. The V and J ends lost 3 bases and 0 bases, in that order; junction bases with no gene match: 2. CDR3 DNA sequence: TGTGCCAGCAGCTCCGACAGGGCTAACTATGGCTACACCTTC. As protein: CASSSDRANYGYTF.

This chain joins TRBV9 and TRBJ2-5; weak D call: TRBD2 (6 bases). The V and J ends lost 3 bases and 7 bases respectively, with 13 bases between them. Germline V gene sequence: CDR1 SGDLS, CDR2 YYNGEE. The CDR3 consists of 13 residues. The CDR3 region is CASSAGDRGTQYF. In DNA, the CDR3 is TGTGCCAGCAGCGCGGGAGACCGTGGGACCCAGTACTTC.

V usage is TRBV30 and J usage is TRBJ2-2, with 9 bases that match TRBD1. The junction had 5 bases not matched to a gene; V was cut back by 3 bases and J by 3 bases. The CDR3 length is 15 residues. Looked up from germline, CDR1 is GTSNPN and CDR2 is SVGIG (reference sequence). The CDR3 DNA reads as TGTGCCTGGAGCCAGGGGACAGGGTACACCGGGGAGCTGTTTTTT. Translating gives CAWSQGTGYTGELFF. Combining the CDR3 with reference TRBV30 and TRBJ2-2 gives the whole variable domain SQTIHQWPATLVQPVGSPLSLECTVEGTSNPNLYWYRQAAGRGLQLLFYSVGIGQISSEVPQNLSASRPQDRQFILSSKKLLLSDSGFYLCAWSQGTGYTGELFFGEGSRLTVL.

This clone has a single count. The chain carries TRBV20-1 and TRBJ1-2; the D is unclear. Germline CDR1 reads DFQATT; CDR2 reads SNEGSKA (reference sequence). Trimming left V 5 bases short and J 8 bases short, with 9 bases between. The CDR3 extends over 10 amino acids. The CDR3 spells CSAPPGGYTF. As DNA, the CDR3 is TGCAGTGCTCCTCCGGGGGGCTACACCTTC.

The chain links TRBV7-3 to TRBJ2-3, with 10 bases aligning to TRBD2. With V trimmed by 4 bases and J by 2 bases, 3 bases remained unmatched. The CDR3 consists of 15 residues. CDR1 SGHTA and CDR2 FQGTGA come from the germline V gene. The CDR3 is CASSWTSGDTDTQYF. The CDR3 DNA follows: TGTGCCAGCAGCTGGACTAGCGGTGACACAGATACGCAGTATTTT.

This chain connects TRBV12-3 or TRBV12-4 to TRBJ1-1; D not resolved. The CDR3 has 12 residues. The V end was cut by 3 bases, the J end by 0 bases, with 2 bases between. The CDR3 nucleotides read TGTGCCAGCAGTTTCGTGAACACTGAAGCTTTCTTT. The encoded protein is CASSFVNTEAFF.

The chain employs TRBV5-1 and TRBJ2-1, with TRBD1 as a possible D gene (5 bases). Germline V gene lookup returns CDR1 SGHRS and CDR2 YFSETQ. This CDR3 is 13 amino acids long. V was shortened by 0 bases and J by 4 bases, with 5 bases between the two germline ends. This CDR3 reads CASSLGQYNEQFF. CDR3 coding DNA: TGCGCCAGCAGCTTGGGACAGTACAATGAGCAGTTCTTC. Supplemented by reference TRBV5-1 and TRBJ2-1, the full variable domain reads KAGVTQTPRYLIKTRGQQVTLSCSPISGHRSVSWYQQTPGQGLQFLFEYFSETQRNKGNFPGRFSGRQFSNSRSEMNVSTLELGDSALYLCASSLGQYNEQFFGPGTRLTVL.

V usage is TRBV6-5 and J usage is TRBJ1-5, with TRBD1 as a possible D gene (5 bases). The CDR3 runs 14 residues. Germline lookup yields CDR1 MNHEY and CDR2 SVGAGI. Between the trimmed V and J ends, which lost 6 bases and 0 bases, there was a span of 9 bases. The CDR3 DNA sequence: TGTGCCAGCAGCCGACAGTATAGCAATCAGCCCCAGCATTTT. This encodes CASSRQYSNQPQHF.

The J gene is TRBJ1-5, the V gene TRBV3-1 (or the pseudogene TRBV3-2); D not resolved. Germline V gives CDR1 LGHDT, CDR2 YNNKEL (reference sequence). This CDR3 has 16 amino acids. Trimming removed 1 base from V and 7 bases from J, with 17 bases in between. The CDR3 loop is CASSQGFFQAGQPQHF. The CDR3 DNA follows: TGTGCCAGCAGCCAAGGTTTCTTTCAGGCGGGGCAGCCCCAGCATTTT.

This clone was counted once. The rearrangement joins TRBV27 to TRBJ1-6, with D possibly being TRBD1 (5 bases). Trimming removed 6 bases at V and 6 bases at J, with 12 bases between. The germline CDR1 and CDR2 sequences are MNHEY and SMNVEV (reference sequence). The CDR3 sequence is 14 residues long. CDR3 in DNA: TGTGCCAGCAGGATAGGACAACTTAATTCACCCCTCCACTTT. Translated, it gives CASRIGQLNSPLHF.

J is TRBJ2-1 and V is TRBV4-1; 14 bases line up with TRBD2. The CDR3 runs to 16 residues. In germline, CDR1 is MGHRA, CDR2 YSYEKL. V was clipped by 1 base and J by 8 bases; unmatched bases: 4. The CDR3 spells CASSQGLAGGQDEQFF. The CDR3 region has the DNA TGCGCCAGCAGCCAAGGACTAGCGGGGGGGCAAGATGAGCAGTTCTTC.

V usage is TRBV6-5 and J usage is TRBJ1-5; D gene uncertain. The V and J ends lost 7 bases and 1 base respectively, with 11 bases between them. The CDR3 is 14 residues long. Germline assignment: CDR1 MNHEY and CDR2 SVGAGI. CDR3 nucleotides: TGTGCCAGCACCCCGACTCCGAGCAATCAGCCCCAGCATTTT. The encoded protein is CASTPTPSNQPQHF.